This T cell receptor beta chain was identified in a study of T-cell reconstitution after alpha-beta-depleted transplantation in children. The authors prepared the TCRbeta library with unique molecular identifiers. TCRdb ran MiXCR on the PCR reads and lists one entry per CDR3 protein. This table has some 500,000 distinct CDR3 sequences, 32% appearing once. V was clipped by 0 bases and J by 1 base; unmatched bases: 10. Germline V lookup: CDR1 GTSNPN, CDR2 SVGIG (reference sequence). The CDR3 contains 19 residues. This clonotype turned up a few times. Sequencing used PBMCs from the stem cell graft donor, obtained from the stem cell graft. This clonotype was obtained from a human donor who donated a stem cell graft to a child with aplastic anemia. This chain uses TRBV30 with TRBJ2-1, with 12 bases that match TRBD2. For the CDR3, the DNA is TGTGCCTGGAGTGTCCAACTAGCGGGAGGCCATGGGTCCTACAATGAGCAGTTCTTC. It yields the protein CAWSVQLAGGHGSYNEQFF.